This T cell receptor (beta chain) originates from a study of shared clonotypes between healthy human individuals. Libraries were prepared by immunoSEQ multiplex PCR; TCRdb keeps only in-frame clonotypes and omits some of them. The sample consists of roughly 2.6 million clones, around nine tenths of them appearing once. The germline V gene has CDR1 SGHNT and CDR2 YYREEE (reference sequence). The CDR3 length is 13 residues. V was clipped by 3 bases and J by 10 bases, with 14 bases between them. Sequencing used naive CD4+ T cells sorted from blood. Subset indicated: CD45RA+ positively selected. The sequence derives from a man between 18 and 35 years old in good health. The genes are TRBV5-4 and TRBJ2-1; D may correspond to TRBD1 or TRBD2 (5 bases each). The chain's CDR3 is CASSSDGTPEQFF. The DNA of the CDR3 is TGTGCCAGCAGCTCAGATGGGACCCCAGAGCAGTTCTTC.